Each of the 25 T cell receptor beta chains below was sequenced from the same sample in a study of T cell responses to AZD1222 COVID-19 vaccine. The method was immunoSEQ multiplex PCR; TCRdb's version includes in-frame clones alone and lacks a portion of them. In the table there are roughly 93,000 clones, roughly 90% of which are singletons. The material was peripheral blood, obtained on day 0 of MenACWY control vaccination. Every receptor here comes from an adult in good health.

The DNA of the CDR3 is TGCGCCAGCAGCACCGGGACGGCGAATGAAAAACTGTTTTTT. It is translated as CASSTGTANEKLFF. The chain carries TRBV5-1 and TRBJ1-4, with a tentative D call TRBD1 (5 bases). The V gene's germline CDR1 is SGHRS and CDR2 YFSETQ. The CDR3 has 14 amino acids. Trimming removed 4 bases from V and 5 bases from J, with 12 bases in between.

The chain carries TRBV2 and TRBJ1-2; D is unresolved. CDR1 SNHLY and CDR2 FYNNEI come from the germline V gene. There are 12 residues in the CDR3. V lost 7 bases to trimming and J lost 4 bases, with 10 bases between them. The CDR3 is CASNTGSYGYTF. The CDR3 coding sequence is TGTGCCAGCAATACGGGATCCTATGGCTACACCTTC. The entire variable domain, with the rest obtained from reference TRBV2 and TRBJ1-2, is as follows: EPEVTQTPSHQVTQMGQEVILRCVPISNHLYFYWYRQILGQKVEFLVSFYNNEISEKSEIFDDQFSVERPDGSNFTLKIRSTKLEDSAMYFCASNTGSYGYTFGSGTRLTVV.

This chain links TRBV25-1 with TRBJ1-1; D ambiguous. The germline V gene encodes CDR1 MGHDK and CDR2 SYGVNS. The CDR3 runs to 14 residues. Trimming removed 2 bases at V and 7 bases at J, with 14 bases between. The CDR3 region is CASSEPGPQYEAFF. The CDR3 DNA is TGTGCCAGCAGTGAACCCGGCCCCCAGTATGAAGCTTTCTTT.

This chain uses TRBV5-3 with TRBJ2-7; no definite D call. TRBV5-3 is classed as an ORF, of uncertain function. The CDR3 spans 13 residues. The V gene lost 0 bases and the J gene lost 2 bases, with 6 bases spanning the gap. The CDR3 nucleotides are TGTGCCAGAAGCTTGGGACGGGCCTACGAGCAGTACTTC. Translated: CARSLGRAYEQYF.

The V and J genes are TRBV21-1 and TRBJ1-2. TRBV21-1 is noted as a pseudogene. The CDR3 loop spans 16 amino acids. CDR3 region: CASSNPPDSRGYGYTF. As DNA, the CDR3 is TGTGCCAGCAGCAACCCCCCGGACTCTAGGGGCTATGGCTACACCTTC.

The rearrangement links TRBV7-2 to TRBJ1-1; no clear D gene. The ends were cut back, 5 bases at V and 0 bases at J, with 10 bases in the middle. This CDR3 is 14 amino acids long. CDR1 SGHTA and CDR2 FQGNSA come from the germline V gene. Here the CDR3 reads CASSPWAMNTEAFF. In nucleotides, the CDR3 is TGTGCCAGCAGCCCTTGGGCAATGAACACTGAAGCTTTCTTT.

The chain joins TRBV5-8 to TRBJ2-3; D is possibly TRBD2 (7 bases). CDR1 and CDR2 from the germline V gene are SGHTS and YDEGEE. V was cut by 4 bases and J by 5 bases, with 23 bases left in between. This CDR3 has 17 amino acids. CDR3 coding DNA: TGTGCCAGCAGCCTGGGATTGAGGGGGGGCAAAAGAGATACGCAGTATTTT. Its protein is CASSLGLRGGKRDTQYF. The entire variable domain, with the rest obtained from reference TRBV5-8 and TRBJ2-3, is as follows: EAGVTQSPTHLIKTRGQQATLRCSPISGHTSVYWYQQALGLGLQFLLWYDEGEERNRGNFPPRFSGRQFPNYSSELNVNALELEDSALYLCASSLGLRGGKRDTQYFGPGTRLTVL.

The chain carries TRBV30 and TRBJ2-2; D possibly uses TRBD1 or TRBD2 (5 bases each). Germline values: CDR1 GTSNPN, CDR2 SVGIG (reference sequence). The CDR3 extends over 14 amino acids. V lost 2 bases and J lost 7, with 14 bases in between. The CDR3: CAWSTGPRGGELFF. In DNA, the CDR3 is TGTGCCTGGAGTACGGGGCCCCGGGGCGGGGAGCTGTTTTTT.

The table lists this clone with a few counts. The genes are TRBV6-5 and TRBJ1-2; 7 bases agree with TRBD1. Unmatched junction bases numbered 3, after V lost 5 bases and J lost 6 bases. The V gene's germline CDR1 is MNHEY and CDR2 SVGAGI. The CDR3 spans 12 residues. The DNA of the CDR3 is TGTGCCAGCAGTCGACAGGGCGATGGCTACACCTTC. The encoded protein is CASSRQGDGYTF.

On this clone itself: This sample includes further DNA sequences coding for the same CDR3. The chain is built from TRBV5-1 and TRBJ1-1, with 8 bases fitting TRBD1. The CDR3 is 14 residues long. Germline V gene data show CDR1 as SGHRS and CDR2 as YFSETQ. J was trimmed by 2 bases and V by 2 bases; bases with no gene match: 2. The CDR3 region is CASSLTGGNTEAFF. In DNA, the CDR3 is TGCGCCAGCAGCTTAACAGGGGGTAACACTGAAGCTTTCTTT.

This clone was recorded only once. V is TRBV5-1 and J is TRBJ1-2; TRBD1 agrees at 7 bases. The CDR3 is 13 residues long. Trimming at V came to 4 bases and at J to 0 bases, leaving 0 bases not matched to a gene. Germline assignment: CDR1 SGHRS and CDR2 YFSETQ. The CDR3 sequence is CASSTGANYGYTF. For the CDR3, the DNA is TGCGCCAGCAGCACAGGGGCTAACTATGGCTACACCTTC.

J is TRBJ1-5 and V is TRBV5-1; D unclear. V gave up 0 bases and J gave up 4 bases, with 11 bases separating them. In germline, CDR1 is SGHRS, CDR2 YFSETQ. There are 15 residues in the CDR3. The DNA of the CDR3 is TGCGCCAGCAGCTTGGGGCCGTTGAGTAATCAGCCCCAGCATTTT. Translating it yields CASSLGPLSNQPQHF.

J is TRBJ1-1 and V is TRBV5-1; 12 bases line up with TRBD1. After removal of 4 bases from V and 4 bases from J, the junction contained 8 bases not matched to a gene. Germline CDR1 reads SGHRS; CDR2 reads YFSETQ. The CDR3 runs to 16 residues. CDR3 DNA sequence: TGCGCCAGCAGCCCGGGACAGGGGGCGCGGAGCACTGAAGCTTTCTTT. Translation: CASSPGQGARSTEAFF.

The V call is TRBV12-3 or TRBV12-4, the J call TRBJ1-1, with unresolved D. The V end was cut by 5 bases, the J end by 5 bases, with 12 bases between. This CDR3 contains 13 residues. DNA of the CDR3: TGTGCCAGCAGTATAGGGAGGGTTACTGAAGCTTTCTTT. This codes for CASSIGRVTEAFF.

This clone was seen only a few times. The CDR3 reads CASSSTDTQYF. The DNA of the CDR3 is TGTGCCAGCAGTTCCACAGATACGCAGTATTTT. The chain couples TRBV12-3 or TRBV12-4 to TRBJ2-3; D gene uncertain. Between the trimmed V and J ends, which lost 4 bases and 2 bases, there was a span of 1 base. The CDR3 has 11 amino acids.

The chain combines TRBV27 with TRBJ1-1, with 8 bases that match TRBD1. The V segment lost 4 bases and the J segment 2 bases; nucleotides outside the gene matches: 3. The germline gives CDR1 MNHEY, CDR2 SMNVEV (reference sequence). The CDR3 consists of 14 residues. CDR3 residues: CASSYRGSNTEAFF. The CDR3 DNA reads TGTGCCAGCAGTTACAGGGGGTCCAACACTGAAGCTTTCTTT.

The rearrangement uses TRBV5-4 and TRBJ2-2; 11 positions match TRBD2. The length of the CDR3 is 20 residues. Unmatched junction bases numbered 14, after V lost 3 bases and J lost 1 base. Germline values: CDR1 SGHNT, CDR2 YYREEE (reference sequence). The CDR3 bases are TGTGCCAGCAGCTCTCAATTGGGTAGCGGGGGGGCTTTGAACACCGGGGAGCTGTTTTTT. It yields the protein CASSSQLGSGGALNTGELFF.

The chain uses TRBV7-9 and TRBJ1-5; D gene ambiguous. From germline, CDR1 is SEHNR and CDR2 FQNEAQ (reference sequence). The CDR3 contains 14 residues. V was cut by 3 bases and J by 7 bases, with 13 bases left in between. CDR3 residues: CASSFGGSGQPQHF. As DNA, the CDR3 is TGTGCCAGCAGCTTCGGAGGGTCGGGACAGCCCCAGCATTTT.

CDR3 residues: CASSYYGDTQYF. CDR3 nucleotides: TGTGCCAGCAGTTATTATGGAGATACGCAGTATTTT. The rearrangement joins TRBV27 to TRBJ2-3; unclear D gene. The CDR3 consists of 12 residues. Trimming pared 4 bases from V and 5 bases from J, leaving 7 bases between. In germline, CDR1 is MNHEY, CDR2 SMNVEV (reference sequence).

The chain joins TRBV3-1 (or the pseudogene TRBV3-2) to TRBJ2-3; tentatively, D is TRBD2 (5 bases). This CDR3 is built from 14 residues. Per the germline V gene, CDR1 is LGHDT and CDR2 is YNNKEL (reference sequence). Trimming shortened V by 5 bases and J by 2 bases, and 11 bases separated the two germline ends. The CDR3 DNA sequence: TGTGCCAGCAGCTCCCGGGAAAACACAGATACGCAGTATTTT. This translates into CASSSRENTDTQYF.

This chain's CDR3 is CASSSDHRGGTETQYF. The CDR3 region has the DNA TGTGCCAGCAGCTCCGACCACCGGGGGGGCACTGAGACCCAGTACTTC. The rearrangement joins TRBV9 to TRBJ2-5, with 8 bases identical to TRBD2. CDR1 and CDR2 (germline): SGDLS, YYNGEE. V was clipped by 4 bases and J by 5 bases; unmatched bases: 13. The CDR3 sequence is 16 residues long.

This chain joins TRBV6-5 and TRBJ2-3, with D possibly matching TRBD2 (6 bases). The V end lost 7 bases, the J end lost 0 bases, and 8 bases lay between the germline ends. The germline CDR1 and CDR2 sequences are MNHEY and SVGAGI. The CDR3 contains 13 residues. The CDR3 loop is CASTGTSTDTQYF. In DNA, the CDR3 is TGTGCCAGCACCGGGACTAGCACAGATACGCAGTATTTT.

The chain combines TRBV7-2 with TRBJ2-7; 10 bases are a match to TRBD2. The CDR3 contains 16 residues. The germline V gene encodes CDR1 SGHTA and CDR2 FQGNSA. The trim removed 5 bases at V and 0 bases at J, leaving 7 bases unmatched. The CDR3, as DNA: TGTGCCAGCAGCCTCATAGCGGGGGGTCCCTCCTACGAGCAGTACTTC. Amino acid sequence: CASSLIAGGPSYEQYF.

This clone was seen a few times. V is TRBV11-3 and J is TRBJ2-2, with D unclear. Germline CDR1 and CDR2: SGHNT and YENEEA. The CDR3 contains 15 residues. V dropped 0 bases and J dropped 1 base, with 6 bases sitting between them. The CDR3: CASSLEEWNTGELFF. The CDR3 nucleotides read TGTGCCAGCAGCTTAGAGGAGTGGAACACCGGGGAGCTGTTTTTT. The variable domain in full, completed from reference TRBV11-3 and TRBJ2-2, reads EAGVVQSPRYKIIEKKQPVAFWCNPISGHNTLYWYLQNLGQGPELLIRYENEEAVDDSQLPKDRFSAERLKGVDSTLKIQPAELGDSAVYLCASSLEEWNTGELFFGEGSRLTVL.

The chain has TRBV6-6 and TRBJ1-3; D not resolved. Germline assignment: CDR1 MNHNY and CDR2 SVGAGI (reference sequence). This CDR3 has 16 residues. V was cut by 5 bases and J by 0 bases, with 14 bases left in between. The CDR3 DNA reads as TGTGCCAGCAGTCCGAAGACGGGCAACTCTGGAAACACCATATATTTT. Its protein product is CASSPKTGNSGNTIYF.